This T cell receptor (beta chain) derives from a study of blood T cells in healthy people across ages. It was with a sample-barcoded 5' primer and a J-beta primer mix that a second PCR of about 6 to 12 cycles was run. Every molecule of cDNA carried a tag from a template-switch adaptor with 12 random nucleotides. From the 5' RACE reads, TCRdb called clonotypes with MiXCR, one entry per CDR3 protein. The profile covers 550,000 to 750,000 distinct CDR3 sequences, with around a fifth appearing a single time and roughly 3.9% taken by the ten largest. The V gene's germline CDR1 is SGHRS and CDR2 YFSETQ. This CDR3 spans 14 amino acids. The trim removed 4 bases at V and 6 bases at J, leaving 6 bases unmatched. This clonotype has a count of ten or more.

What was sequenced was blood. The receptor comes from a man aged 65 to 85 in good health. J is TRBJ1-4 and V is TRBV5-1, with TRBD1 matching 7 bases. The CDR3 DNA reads TGCGCCAGCAGCCTACAGGGGATGGATGAAAAACTGTTTTTT. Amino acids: CASSLQGMDEKLFF.